This is a list of T cell receptor beta chains from one sample in a study of blood T cells in healthy people across ages. In TCRdb, the 5' RACE reads were re-called with MiXCR into one record per CDR3 protein. The sample yields hundreds of thousands of distinct CDR3 sequences, less than 60% seen once. Sample: blood. These receptor sequences come from an elderly man in good health. The CDR3 runs from the conserved cysteine through the conserved F or W. D genes are given only for firm matches. Rows may omit the clone size; those that give it use once, few, many or a size class.

V	size	J	D	DNA	CDR3
TRBV10-3	.	TRBJ2-7	.	TGTGCCATCAGTGAGTCTGTAGGCAAACACTCCTACGAGCAGTACTTC	CAISESVGKHSYEQYF
TRBV25-1	.	TRBJ2-1	TRBD2	TGTGCCAGCGGGGGTAGCGGGTCCTACAATGAGCAGTTCTTC	CASGGSGSYNEQFF
TRBV9	.	TRBJ2-7	.	TGTGCCAGCAGCGTAGCGGGAGATATTTACGAGCAGTACTTC	CASSVAGDIYEQYF
TRBV7-9	few	TRBJ2-5	.	TGTGCCAGCAGCTCGGTCTTAGGGGGGCTTTACCAAGAGACCCAGTACTTC	CASSSVLGGLYQETQYF
TRBV14	.	TRBJ1-1	.	TGTGCCAGCAGCCAAAACCGAAACACTGAAGCTTTCTTT	CASSQNRNTEAFF
TRBV5-1	.	TRBJ2-2	.	TGCGCCAGCAGCTTCCAGGGCGCGCGAACCGGGGAGCTGTTTTTT	CASSFQGARTGELFF
TRBV6-2/TRBV6-3	few	TRBJ1-1	.	TGTGCCAGCAGACCGTCGGGTAGGGGAAAAGGAACTGAAGCTTTCTTT	CASRPSGRGKGTEAFF
TRBV6-5	.	TRBJ2-4	TRBD2	TGTGCCAGCAGTTACCCGTTGACTAGCGGCCGCCCTGGGGCCAAAAACATTCAGTACTTC	CASSYPLTSGRPGAKNIQYF
TRBV7-2	.	TRBJ2-3	TRBD2	TGTGCCAGCAGCTTAGCTAAAGGGACTAGCGGGAGAGCAGATACGCAGTATTTT	CASSLAKGTSGRADTQYF
TRBV27	.	TRBJ2-7	TRBD2	TGTGCCAGCAGACTACCCGGGGAGGGTCAAGGCGAGCAGTACTTC	CASRLPGEGQGEQYF
TRBV3-1	.	TRBJ2-3	.	TGTGCCAGCAGCCAAGATGGGGGTTCAGATACGCAGTATTTT	CASSQDGGSDTQYF
TRBV11-2	.	TRBJ1-2	TRBD1	TGTGCCAGCAGCTCACCCCGACAGGGGGCGAAACTCTATGGCTACACCTTC	CASSSPRQGAKLYGYTF
TRBV30	.	TRBJ2-7	.	TGTGCCTGGAGTGTACTGGGTCAGGGGCCCTACGAGCAGTACTTC	CAWSVLGQGPYEQYF
TRBV29-1	.	TRBJ2-7	.	TGCAGCGGTGAAGGCGAATTCGGCTCCTACGAGCAGTACTTC	CSGEGEFGSYEQYF
TRBV20-1	.	TRBJ2-3	.	TGCAGTGCTAGTCGCCAAGTTGGCACAGATACGCAGTATTTT	CSASRQVGTDTQYF
TRBV29-1	few	TRBJ1-2	TRBD1	TGCAGCGTTGAAGATCGGGGGACAGGGGCCCGCTATGGCTACACCTTC	CSVEDRGTGARYGYTF
TRBV28	.	TRBJ2-7	TRBD1	TGTGCCAGCAGTACCACCGGGACAGGGATTACGTACGAGCAGTACTTC	CASSTTGTGITYEQYF